This TCR beta chain derives from a study of cytomegalovirus exposure and HLA in healthy donors. Study outcomes and limitations: TCR beta chains numbering roughly 150 were designated cytomegalovirus-associated. With further analysis later on, most CMV-associated TCR beta chains appeared HLA-restricted.

In the case of this clone: Its antigen is still unknown.

Primers: 60 Vbeta forward and 13 Jbeta reverse. Assay used: immunoSEQ multiplex PCR; TCRdb lists only in-frame clones, some missing. The sample contains tens of thousands of clones, approximately 75% of which appear only once. The CDR3 length is 15 residues. From germline, CDR1 is SGHNT and CDR2 YYREEE (reference sequence). The V end lost 0 bases, the J end lost 7 bases, and 14 bases lay between the germline ends. The chain joins TRBV5-4 to TRBJ2-1, with D tentatively TRBD2 (5 bases). The sequenced sample consisted of PBMCs. The origin of this receptor is a man in his 60s in good health and CMV-seropositive. The CDR3 DNA reads as TGTGCCAGCAGCTTGGAGGCCGGGAATTGGAATGAGCAGTTCTTC. Translation gives CASSLEAGNWNEQFF. The full variable domain, in which reference TRBV5-4 and TRBJ2-1 provide the parts outside the CDR3, is ETGVTQSPTHLIKTRGQQVTLRCSSQSGHNTVSWYQQALGQGPQFIFQYYREEENGRGNFPPRFSGLQFPNYSSELNVNALELDDSALYLCASSLEAGNWNEQFFGPGTRLTVL.